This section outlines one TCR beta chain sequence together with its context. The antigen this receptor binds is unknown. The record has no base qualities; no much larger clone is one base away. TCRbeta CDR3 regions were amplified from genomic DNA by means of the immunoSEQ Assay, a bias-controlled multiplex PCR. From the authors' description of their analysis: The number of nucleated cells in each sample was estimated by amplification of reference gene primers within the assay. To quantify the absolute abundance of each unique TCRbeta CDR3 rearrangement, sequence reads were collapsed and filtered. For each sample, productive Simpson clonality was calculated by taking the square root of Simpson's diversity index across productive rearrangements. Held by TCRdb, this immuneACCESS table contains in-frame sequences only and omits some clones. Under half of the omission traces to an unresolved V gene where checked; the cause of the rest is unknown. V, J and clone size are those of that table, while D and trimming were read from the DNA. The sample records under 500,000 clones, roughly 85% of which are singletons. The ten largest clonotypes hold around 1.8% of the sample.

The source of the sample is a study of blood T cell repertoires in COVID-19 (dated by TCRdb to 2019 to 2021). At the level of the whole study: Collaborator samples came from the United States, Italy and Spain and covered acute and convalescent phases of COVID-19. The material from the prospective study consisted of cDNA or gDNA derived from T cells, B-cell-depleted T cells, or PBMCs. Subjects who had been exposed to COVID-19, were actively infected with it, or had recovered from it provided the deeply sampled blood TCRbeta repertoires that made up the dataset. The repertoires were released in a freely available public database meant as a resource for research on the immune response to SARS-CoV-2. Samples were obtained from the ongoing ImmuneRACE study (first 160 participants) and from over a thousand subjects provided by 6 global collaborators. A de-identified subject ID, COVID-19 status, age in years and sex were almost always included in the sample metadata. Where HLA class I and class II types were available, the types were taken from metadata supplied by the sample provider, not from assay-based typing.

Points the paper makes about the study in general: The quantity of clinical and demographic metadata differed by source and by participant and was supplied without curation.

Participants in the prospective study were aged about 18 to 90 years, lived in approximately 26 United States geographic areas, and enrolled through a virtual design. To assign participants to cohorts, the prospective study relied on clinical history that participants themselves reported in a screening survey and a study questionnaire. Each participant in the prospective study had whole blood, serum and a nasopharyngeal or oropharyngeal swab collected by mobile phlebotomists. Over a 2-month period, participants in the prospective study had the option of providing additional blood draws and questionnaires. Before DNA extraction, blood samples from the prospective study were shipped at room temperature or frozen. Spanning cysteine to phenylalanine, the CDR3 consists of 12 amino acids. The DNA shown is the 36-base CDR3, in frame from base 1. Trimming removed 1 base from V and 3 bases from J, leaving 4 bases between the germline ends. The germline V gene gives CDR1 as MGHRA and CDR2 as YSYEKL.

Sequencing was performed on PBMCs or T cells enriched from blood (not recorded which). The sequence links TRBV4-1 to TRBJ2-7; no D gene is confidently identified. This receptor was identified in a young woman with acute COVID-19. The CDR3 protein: CASSQANYEQYF. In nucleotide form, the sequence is TGCGCCAGCAGCCAAGCAAACTACGAGCAGTACTTC.